The 18 T cell receptor beta chains reported below all come from one sample, sequenced in a study of human T cells and chemical hapten exposure. Documented time point: patch test 2, 6 weeks after DPC sensitization. Treatment defined: therapeutic diphenylcyclopropenone sensitization with weekly scalp DPC. TCRdb re-called the RACE reads through MiXCR, storing one row per CDR3 protein. The table includes about 140,000 distinct CDR3 sequences, about 11% detected once. The material sequenced was whole blood, taken in connection with sensitization to the hapten diphenylcyclopropenone (DPC). Receptors originate from a woman aged 45-65 years with alopecia areata. Some clones in this sample may be carry-over from other donors' samples.

The genes are TRBV6-1 and TRBJ2-3, with unresolved D. Per the germline V gene, CDR1 is MNHNS and CDR2 is SASEGT. The V gene lost 7 bases and the J gene lost 0 bases, with 8 bases spanning the gap. This CDR3 has 13 residues. The CDR3 protein is CASNPHSTDTQYF. The CDR3 DNA reads as TGTGCCAGCAACCCTCACAGCACAGATACGCAGTATTTT.

This clonotype was recorded a few times. The chain carries TRBV6-5 and TRBJ2-3; 8 nucleotides align to TRBD2. This CDR3 has 15 amino acids. Trimming took 5 bases from V and 6 from J; bases not matched to a gene: 10. Germline V CDR1 and CDR2: MNHEY, SVGAGI. Here the CDR3 reads CASSAPSGSTDTQYF. CDR3 nucleotides: TGTGCCAGCAGTGCCCCCAGCGGGAGTACGGATACGCAGTATTTT.

This clonotype was picked up many times. Written as DNA, the CDR3 is TGTGCCAGCAGCTCAACAGGGTACACTGAAGCTTTCTTT. Protein sequence: CASSSTGYTEAFF. The gene calls are TRBV5-4 and TRBJ1-1, with D perhaps TRBD1 (6 bases). CDR1 is SGHNT, CDR2 YYREEE, per germline (reference sequence). The germline V and J ends were trimmed by 3 bases and 3 bases, with 9 bases remaining between them. The CDR3 loop spans 13 amino acids.

The CDR3 region is CASSLILQGAQAFF. The CDR3 DNA reads TGTGCCAGCAGTTTAATACTCCAGGGTGCTCAAGCTTTCTTT. The J gene is TRBJ1-1, the V gene TRBV27; weak D call: TRBD1 (5 bases). The CDR3 is made up of 14 amino acids. Germline V CDR1 and CDR2: MNHEY, SMNVEV (reference sequence). V lost 2 bases to trimming and J lost 9 bases, with 16 bases between them.

This clonotype occurred many times. The V call is TRBV7-9, the J call TRBJ2-5; possibly TRBD1 or TRBD2 for D (6 bases each). The CDR3 totals 14 residues. V dropped 5 bases and J dropped 5 bases, with 15 bases sitting between them. The germline V gene encodes CDR1 SEHNR and CDR2 FQNEAQ (reference sequence). The CDR3 sequence is CASSPRRGRETQYF. DNA of the CDR3: TGTGCCAGCAGCCCACGGAGGGGGAGGGAGACCCAGTACTTC.

This chain connects TRBV6-5 to TRBJ2-2; 8 nucleotides match TRBD1. The ends lost 0 bases at V and 4 bases at J; junction bases unmatched: 13. Germline assignment: CDR1 MNHEY and CDR2 SVGAGI. This CDR3 is 19 amino acids long. CDR3 DNA: TGTGCCAGCAGTTACTCGAGATTTTCGGACAGGGCGAGCACCGGGGAGCTGTTTTTT. Its protein is CASSYSRFSDRASTGELFF.

With regard to this clonotype: Being one base from a much bigger clone, this may be a read error. The V gene is TRBV10-3, the J gene TRBJ2-1; D is ambiguous. Per the germline V gene, CDR1 is ENHRY and CDR2 is SYGVKD. The CDR3 sequence is 16 residues long. CDR3 bases: TGTGCCAACAGTGAGTCCCTGACTCCCCCAGACAATGAGCAGTTCTTC. Translated, it gives CANSESLTPPDNEQFF.

This clonotype was detected many times. This sequence joins TRBV30 and TRBJ2-3; D remains unclear. The V gene's germline CDR1 is GTSNPN and CDR2 SVGIG (reference sequence). There are 13 residues in the CDR3. V was cut by 1 base and J by 5 bases, with 10 bases left in between. CDR3 sequence reads: CAWSEALRDTQYF. CDR3 sequence (DNA): TGTGCCTGGAGTGAGGCCTTACGAGATACGCAGTATTTT.

V gene TRBV11-2 combines with J gene TRBJ2-7; possible D gene TRBD1, 6 bases. There are 14 residues in the CDR3. CDR1 and CDR2 from the germline V gene are SGHAT and FQNNGV. V lost 5 bases and J 3 bases, leaving 14 bases between the germline ends. The CDR3 DNA is TGTGCCAGCAGCCCCACAGGGTTGTTCTACGAGCAGTACTTC. Translated, it gives CASSPTGLFYEQYF.

Ten or more counts support this clonotype. This chain links TRBV5-5 with TRBJ2-2; TRBD1 matches 7 bases. CDR3 length: 15 residues. V dropped 4 bases and J dropped 4; count of bases not matched to a gene: 7. Germline CDR1 is SGHKS and CDR2 is YYEKEE (reference sequence). The CDR3 coding sequence is TGTGCCAGCAGCGTTACAGGGGATCCCACCGGGGAGCTGTTTTTT. This sequence encodes CASSVTGDPTGELFF.

This clonotype was seen many times. The genes are TRBV4-1 and TRBJ2-2; a weak D match, TRBD2 (5 bases). Germline V lookup: CDR1 MGHRA, CDR2 YSYEKL. The CDR3 is made up of 17 amino acids. Deletions cut 0 bases from V and 0 bases from J, with 11 bases between. CDR3 sequence reads: CASSQERLAANTGELFF. The CDR3 DNA sequence: TGCGCCAGCAGCCAAGAACGTCTAGCAGCGAACACCGGGGAGCTGTTTTTT.

This clonotype showed up just a few times. The chain links TRBV4-1 to TRBJ2-3; 7 bases are a match to TRBD2. The CDR3 spans 16 residues. Germline values: CDR1 MGHRA, CDR2 YSYEKL. Trimming removed 3 bases from V and 5 bases from J; junction bases left unmatched: 11. As DNA, the CDR3 is TGCGCCAGCAGCCATCGACTAGCCGGGGAGGAAGATACGCAGTATTTT. This sequence encodes CASSHRLAGEEDTQYF.

This clonotype was found many times. The V and J genes are TRBV11-2 and TRBJ2-1, with D unresolved. The CDR3 loop spans 13 amino acids. Germline CDR1 is SGHAT and CDR2 is FQNNGV. The V end lost 3 bases, the J end lost 1 base, and 4 bases lay between the germline ends. The CDR3 coding sequence is TGTGCCAGCAGCTTGGGTTCCTACAATGAGCAGTTCTTC. Amino acids: CASSLGSYNEQFF.

The count of this clonotype is one. The chain carries TRBV10-3 and TRBJ2-3; TRBD2 matches 8 bases. Germline lookup yields CDR1 ENHRY and CDR2 SYGVKD. CDR3 length equals 15 residues. V lost 9 bases and J lost 4; bases outside the gene matches: 12. The CDR3 region is CAINSGTSAPDTQYF. The CDR3 coding sequence is TGTGCCATAAATTCCGGGACTAGTGCTCCAGATACGCAGTATTTT.

The chain joins TRBV6-6 to TRBJ2-5, with TRBD1 as a possible D gene (7 bases). The CDR3 runs 15 residues. V lost 2 bases, J lost 1 base, and 11 bases lay in between. Germline V gene lookup returns CDR1 MNHNY and CDR2 SVGAGI (reference sequence). The CDR3 DNA sequence: TGTGCCAGCAGTTACGGCCAGGGGGGCCAAGAGACCCAGTACTTC. It encodes CASSYGQGGQETQYF.

The J gene is TRBJ2-1, the V gene TRBV20-1; D is perhaps TRBD1 (6 bases). The germline gives CDR1 DFQATT, CDR2 SNEGSKA (reference sequence). V was cut by 3 bases and J by 9 bases, with 12 bases left in between. This CDR3 contains 12 residues. The chain's CDR3 is CSASQGTGEQFF. The CDR3 bases are TGCAGTGCTAGCCAGGGGACGGGTGAGCAGTTCTTC.

V gene TRBV5-1 combines with J gene TRBJ2-7, with 8 bases aligning to TRBD1. The trim removed 1 base at V and 3 bases at J, leaving 3 bases unmatched. The V gene's germline CDR1 is SGHRS and CDR2 YFSETQ. The CDR3 contains 14 residues. The CDR3 coding sequence is TGCGCCAGCAGCTTGAACAGGGGGGTCTACGAGCAGTACTTC. It translates to CASSLNRGVYEQYF.

This sequence joins TRBV18 and TRBJ2-6; D remains ambiguous. The germline V and J ends were trimmed by 3 bases and 0 bases, with 15 bases remaining between them. There are 18 residues in the CDR3. CDR1 and CDR2 (germline): KGHSH, LQKENI. For the CDR3, the DNA is TGTGCCAGCTCACCGAAAATCCGGACCGCCTCTGGGGCCAACGTCCTGACTTTC. It is translated as CASSPKIRTASGANVLTF.